This TCR beta chain originates from a study of spatial heterogeneity in lung cancer. MiXCR, run by TCRdb on the 5' RACE reads, gives a single entry per CDR3 protein. This table holds tens of thousands of distinct CDR3 sequences, roughly 5.6% found once. Time point defined: blood at routine non-recurrence follow-up after resection. Whole RNA obtained from tumor, nontumor lung or frozen PBMC underwent sequencing without sorting. The J segment lost 7 bases and the V segment lost 6 bases, leaving 6 bases of the junction unmatched. The CDR3 sequence is 14 residues long. This clonotype was seen repeatedly, ten times or more.

Sample: PBMCs, taken at follow-up. This TCR was sampled from a male donor with early-stage non-small cell lung cancer. The chain carries TRBV12-3 or TRBV12-4 and TRBJ1-4, with 9 bases that match TRBD1. The CDR3 protein is CASSTGTGIEKLFF. CDR3 DNA: TGTGCCAGCAGCACCGGGACAGGGATTGAAAAACTGTTTTTT.